This T cell receptor beta chain stems from a study of cytotoxic CD8 clonotypes in ibrutinib-treated CLL (dated by TCRdb to about 2021). Looking at the study overall: The cohort was composed of about 10 relapsed/refractory and about 15 treatment-naive patients; IGHV unmutated status was identified in 17 to 18 patients. Partial responses were observed in 24 patients and complete responses in 2; after a median follow-up of roughly 62 months, remission was maintained in 15 or so patients and progression was observed in some twelve. Cryopreserved peripheral blood mononuclear cells were collected before treatment, at response, and at either disease progression or sustained remission. On average, each sample had hundreds of thousands of productive templates and approximately 100,000 productive rearrangements. The response samples were drawn at a median of 12 months into treatment, with a range of about 6 to 36 months. Longitudinal samples were obtainable from 26 of the 86 participants in the trial. Every sample from remission and from progressive disease was obtained while the patients were still on ibrutinib. Findings and caveats that apply to the study as a whole: Baseline clonality was found to be higher than that of age-matched healthy donors and was strongly correlated with circulating CD8+ T-cell counts. Sustained-remission and progressing patients did not have matched sampling times, and lymph node repertoires were not examined. Public clonotypes were rare and either shrank or stayed stable during treatment, and the rise in clonality at ibrutinib response reflected expansion of private clonotypes. An increase in clonality was observed at ibrutinib response, with clonality remaining stable during sustained remission and falling back toward baseline at progression.

Reading the label with the study, this specimen's time point is: roughly 23 months on ibrutinib. For TCR beta library preparation, approximately 2 micrograms of genomic DNA were isolated from cryopreserved PBMCs. High-throughput TCR beta sequencing was performed on longitudinal blood samples from CLL patients receiving ibrutinib monotherapy. The patients took part in an open-label, single-center phase 2 trial of ibrutinib monotherapy. Each clonotype received, on average, around 10x coverage in deep resolution sequencing performed on a MiSeq, where the target depth lay between 1 in 1 million and 1 in 200,000 T cells. The immunoSEQ hsTCRB Kit was used to generate the TCR beta libraries. The authors' pipeline ran thus. Data were analyzed with ImmunoSEQ Data Assistant and ImmunoSEQ Analyzer, with V, D and J genes assigned per IMGT definitions. Clonality, which ranges from 0 to 1, was calculated by subtracting the normalized Shannon entropy of productive rearrangement frequencies from one. Only overrepresented clonotypes making up at least 0.05% of each patient's repertoire were included in the public clonotype analysis. Repertoires from more than ten age-matched healthy donors in immuneACCESS were used as clonality controls. Not all clones reach the TCRdb copy of this immuneACCESS table, which keeps in-frame sequences only. Checked studies attribute under half of the gap to unresolved V genes and leave the rest unexplained. The V and J calls and the clone size are those of that table, but D and trimming were determined from the DNA. Across this sample there are 45,000 to 70,000 clones, with 55% to 70% seen only once. Of the sample, just over 20% falls within the top ten clones.

The CDR3 has 12 amino acids, counting the end cysteine and valine. Only the CDR3 region is kept as DNA, spanning 36 bases read in frame from base 1. Via the germline V gene, CDR1 is SNHLY and CDR2 FYNNEI. The junction carries 13 bases between V and J, which are trimmed by 7 bases and 6 bases respectively. In its sample, this clone was seen a few times. This receptor's antigen is unknown. There are no base qualities to consult, and no much larger clone falls within one base. The TCR sequence derives from a human donor with chronic lymphocytic leukemia. This receptor chain uses TRBV2 and TRBJ2-7; TRBD1 is a weak D gene call, 6 bases matching. The source was PBMCs, collected after 24 months of ibrutinib treatment. In nucleotides, the sequence is TGTGCCAGCAAAGGCTGGGGGCGCGAGCAGTACGTC. This codes for CASKGWGREQYV.